This T cell receptor (beta chain) was sequenced for a study of T cell changes during pregnancy in multiple sclerosis. The assay was immunoSEQ multiplex PCR, and TCRdb's table has in-frame clones only and misses some. The sample has roughly 100,000 clones, around 93% seen once; the top ten hold 1.5% to 2%. The trim removed 2 bases at V and 4 bases at J, leaving 10 bases unmatched. Germline V gives CDR1 SEHNR, CDR2 FQNEAQ (reference sequence). The CDR3 loop spans 16 amino acids. This receptor was taken from a female donor with multiple sclerosis, enrolled in a pregnancy study. Sample: peripheral blood, taken after pregnancy. This chain uses TRBV7-9 with TRBJ2-5, with 7 bases identical to TRBD2. Here the CDR3 DNA reads TGTGCCAGCAGCTTAAGTCAAGCGGGGCCCATAGAGACCCAGTACTTC. This sequence encodes CASSLSQAGPIETQYF.